This TCR beta chain was sequenced in a study of a mutant IDH1 vaccine in newly diagnosed glioma. The study, taken as a whole, reports: Immune responses induced by the vaccine were seen in about 93% of patients, spanning multiple MHC alleles.

Germline V gene data show CDR1 as MNHEY and CDR2 as SMNVEV (reference sequence). This CDR3 spans 14 amino acids. Trimming removed 7 bases from V and 2 bases from J; junction bases left unmatched: 5. The assay was immunoSEQ multiplex PCR, and TCRdb's table has in-frame clones only and misses some. The sample records about 51,000 clones, about 77% being singletons. This clone occurred once. Its target is unknown. Time point of the sample: week 5, during vaccination. The vaccine gave 300 ug of a 20-mer mutant IDH1 peptide subcutaneously per dose. This sequence was found in a woman between 40 and 55 years old with glioma. V gene TRBV27 combines with J gene TRBJ2-3, with 8 bases matching TRBD2. The material sequenced was PBMCs, taken from a glioma patient whose treatment included an IDH1 peptide vaccine. The DNA of the CDR3 is TGTGCCAGCAAGCCGCGGGGGGCCACAGATACGCAGTATTTT. Its protein product is CASKPRGATDTQYF.